Shown below are 31 T cell receptor beta chains from a single sample sequenced in a study of blood T cell repertoires in COVID-19. Sequencing used immunoSEQ multiplex PCR; TCRdb keeps in-frame clones, though not all of them. The table includes approximately 200,000 clones, about 82% detected once. The source material was peripheral blood. These receptors were taken from a woman aged 25 to 39 with acute or convalescent COVID-19.

The chain has TRBV6-5 and TRBJ2-1; D not resolved. Trimming took 2 bases from V and 6 from J, leaving 2 bases between them. Germline-derived CDR1 and CDR2 are MNHEY and SVGAGI. The CDR3 contains 11 residues. The CDR3 loop reads CASSYRNEQFF. CDR3 coding DNA: TGTGCCAGCAGTTACCGCAATGAGCAGTTCTTC.

The chain carries TRBV11-2 and TRBJ2-7; TRBD1 matches at 7 bases. Looked up from germline, CDR1 is SGHAT and CDR2 is FQNNGV. This CDR3 is 16 amino acids long. V was clipped by 3 bases and J by 1 base; unmatched bases: 9. CDR3 protein: CASSLASGTASYEQYF. The CDR3 nucleotides read TGTGCCAGCAGCTTGGCGTCCGGGACAGCATCCTACGAGCAGTACTTC.

The genes are TRBV30 and TRBJ2-5; no clear D. V lost 2 bases and J lost 5, with 12 bases in between. Germline lookup yields CDR1 GTSNPN and CDR2 SVGIG (reference sequence). The length of the CDR3 is 13 residues. CDR3 sequence reads: CAWSFGGVETQYF. The CDR3 region has the DNA TGTGCCTGGAGTTTCGGCGGCGTTGAGACCCAGTACTTC.

This chain uses TRBV19 with TRBJ1-2; D call uncertain. The ends were cut back, 7 bases at V and 4 bases at J, with 16 bases in the middle. The V gene's germline CDR1 is LNHDA and CDR2 SQIVND (reference sequence). The CDR3 covers 14 residues. CDR3 sequence (DNA): TGTGCCAGTACTCCCGCCACGCGGGGCTATGGCTACACCTTC. Its protein is CASTPATRGYGYTF.

This clone appeared once. The J gene is TRBJ1-2, the V gene TRBV6-2 or TRBV6-3; 12 nucleotides agree with TRBD1. The CDR3 is 15 amino acids. J lost 7 bases, V lost 5 bases, and 8 bases had no gene match. Germline CDR1 and CDR2: MNHEY and SVGEGT. In DNA form, the CDR3 reads TGTGCCAGCAGTCGTCCGGGACAGGGGGCGCCTGGCTACACCTTC. It specifies CASSRPGQGAPGYTF.

The chain couples TRBV7-2 to TRBJ2-2, with D possibly being TRBD2 (5 bases). Germline V gene lookup returns CDR1 SGHTA and CDR2 FQGNSA. V gave up 4 bases and J gave up 2 bases, with 8 bases separating them. There are 14 residues in the CDR3. DNA of the CDR3: TGTGCCAGCAGCTCGTGGACTAACACCGGGGAGCTGTTTTTT. Its translation: CASSSWTNTGELFF.

The rearrangement links TRBV19 to TRBJ2-7, with 8 bases aligning to TRBD1. CDR3 length: 15 amino acids. V shed 5 bases and J 1 base; nucleotides not matched to a gene: 7. Germline V gene data show CDR1 as LNHDA and CDR2 as SQIVND (reference sequence). In DNA, the CDR3 is TGTGCCAGTAGTCCCTCCACAGGGGGGTCCTACGAGCAGTACTTC. Its protein is CASSPSTGGSYEQYF.

The rearrangement joins TRBV19 to TRBJ2-1; possibly TRBD2 for D (7 bases). The CDR3 length is 16 residues. CDR1 is LNHDA and CDR2 is SQIVND in the germline V gene (reference sequence). V was shortened by 4 bases and J by 4 bases, with 17 bases between the two germline ends. CDR3 in amino acids: CASSRTSGGPYNEQFF. As DNA, the CDR3 is TGTGCCAGTAGTAGGACGTCCGGGGGGCCTTACAATGAGCAGTTCTTC.

The chain recombines TRBV7-2 with TRBJ2-1; 7 bases match TRBD2. The CDR3 spans 14 residues. Unmatched junction bases numbered 6, after V lost 1 base and J lost 9 bases. Germline V gene sequence: CDR1 SGHTA, CDR2 FQGNSA. The CDR3: CASSLEGGRGEQFF. CDR3 DNA sequence: TGTGCCAGCAGCTTAGAAGGCGGGAGAGGTGAGCAGTTCTTC. The full variable domain, in which reference TRBV7-2 and TRBJ2-1 provide the parts outside the CDR3, is GAGVSQSPSNKVTEKGKDVELRCDPISGHTALYWYRQSLGQGLEFLIYFQGNSAPDKSGLPSDRFSAERTGGSVSTLTIQRTQQEDSAVYLCASSLEGGRGEQFFGPGTRLTVL.

The chain carries TRBV15 and TRBJ2-5, with D perhaps matching TRBD2 (6 bases). Trimming removed 0 bases from V and 2 bases from J, with 13 bases in between. Germline loops: CDR1 LNHNV, CDR2 YYDKDF (reference sequence). The length of the CDR3 is 16 residues. The CDR3 is CATSRDAGRVQETQYF. The CDR3 DNA sequence: TGTGCCACCAGCAGAGATGCGGGAAGGGTTCAAGAGACCCAGTACTTC.

J is TRBJ2-1 and V is TRBV13, with a weak D call TRBD2 (6 bases). Trimming removed 5 bases at V and 1 base at J, with 9 bases between. Germline V gene lookup returns CDR1 PRHDT and CDR2 FYEKMQ (reference sequence). This CDR3 contains 14 residues. CDR3 amino acids: CASSPGLSYNEQFF. CDR3 in DNA: TGTGCCAGCAGCCCGGGACTTTCCTACAATGAGCAGTTCTTC.

The chain is built from TRBV18 and TRBJ2-2, with 7 bases lining up with TRBD1. The V and J ends lost 2 bases and 3 bases, in that order; junction bases with no gene match: 0. The V gene's germline CDR1 is KGHSH and CDR2 LQKENI. There are 14 residues in the CDR3. The CDR3 nucleotides are TGTGCCAGCTCACCAGGGACAGACACCGGGGAGCTGTTTTTT. Its protein product is CASSPGTDTGELFF.

V and J are TRBV20-1 and TRBJ1-5; tentatively, D is TRBD1 (5 bases). Germline CDR1 DFQATT, CDR2 SNEGSKA (reference sequence). The CDR3 length is 14 residues. Trimming stripped 3 bases from V and 7 bases from J, with 16 bases between. The CDR3 region is CSASQGGGGQPQHF. The DNA for the CDR3 is TGCAGTGCTAGTCAGGGAGGAGGAGGCCAGCCCCAGCATTTT.

Turning to this clone: This same CDR3 is encoded by further DNA sequences in the sample. The chain carries TRBV5-1 and TRBJ2-5, with D possibly matching TRBD1 (5 bases). Per the germline V gene, CDR1 is SGHRS and CDR2 is YFSETQ. The CDR3 is 14 amino acids. Trimming removed 0 bases from V and 1 base from J, with 7 bases in between. Here the CDR3 reads CASSLATGQETQYF. The CDR3 DNA sequence: TGCGCCAGCAGCTTGGCCACAGGCCAAGAGACCCAGTACTTC. Using reference TRBV5-1 and TRBJ2-5 for the parts outside the CDR3, the full variable domain is KAGVTQTPRYLIKTRGQQVTLSCSPISGHRSVSWYQQTPGQGLQFLFEYFSETQRNKGNFPGRFSGRQFSNSRSEMNVSTLELGDSALYLCASSLATGQETQYFGPGTRLLVL.

V is TRBV3-1 (or the pseudogene TRBV3-2) and J is TRBJ1-1; D uncertain. Per the germline V gene, CDR1 is LGHDT and CDR2 is YNNKEL (reference sequence). CDR3 length equals 14 residues. V lost 2 bases, J lost 2 bases, and 9 bases lay in between. The CDR3 DNA follows: TGTGCCAGCAGCCAAATGTTAAATAACACTGAAGCTTTCTTT. The encoded protein is CASSQMLNNTEAFF.

The genes are TRBV6-6 and TRBJ2-2; TRBD2 matches 9 bases. Germline CDR1 and CDR2: MNHNY and SVGAGI (reference sequence). With 5 bases clipped from V and 5 bases from J, the junction kept 15 bases outside the gene matches. This CDR3 contains 18 residues. This CDR3 is CASSPRGLAGGWTGELFF. The CDR3 DNA follows: TGTGCCAGCAGTCCCCGAGGGTTGGCGGGGGGGTGGACCGGGGAGCTGTTTTTT.

This chain uses TRBV7-3 with TRBJ2-1, with a possible D match to TRBD1 (5 bases). The germline V gene has CDR1 SGHTA and CDR2 FQGTGA. V lost 5 bases, J lost 5 bases, and 13 bases lay in between. The CDR3 is made up of 14 amino acids. Here the CDR3 reads CASSQGPAHNEQFF. The CDR3 coding sequence is TGTGCCAGCAGCCAGGGCCCCGCGCACAATGAGCAGTTCTTC.

This chain joins TRBV3-1 (or the pseudogene TRBV3-2) and TRBJ1-2; 11 nucleotides line up with TRBD1. The junction had 3 bases not matched to a gene; V was cut back by 5 bases and J by 7 bases. Germline V gene lookup returns CDR1 LGHDT and CDR2 YNNKEL (reference sequence). The CDR3 spans 13 residues. In DNA, the CDR3 is TGTGCCAGCAGCGGAGGGACAGGGGGTGGCTACACCTTC. This encodes CASSGGTGGGYTF.

This chain links TRBV2 with TRBJ2-1, with TRBD1 as a possible D gene (6 bases). CDR3 length equals 15 residues. The V end lost 4 bases, the J end lost 7 bases, and 17 bases lay between the germline ends. Per the germline V gene, CDR1 is SNHLY and CDR2 is FYNNEI. Here the CDR3 reads CASSVLQGSHNEQFF. The CDR3 nucleotides read TGTGCCAGCAGTGTTCTGCAGGGGAGCCATAATGAGCAGTTCTTC.

V and J are TRBV7-9 and TRBJ1-2; 7 bases map to TRBD1. Trimming cost V 4 bases and J 4 bases; bases outside gene matches: 3. Germline V CDR1 and CDR2: SEHNR, FQNEAQ (reference sequence). The CDR3 has 13 residues. The CDR3 protein is CASSWDSFYGYTF. CDR3 sequence (DNA): TGTGCCAGCAGCTGGGACAGTTTCTATGGCTACACCTTC.

The chain recombines TRBV30 with TRBJ1-2, with 7 nucleotides matching TRBD1. This CDR3 comprises 13 residues. The V gene's germline CDR1 is GTSNPN and CDR2 SVGIG (reference sequence). V lost 6 bases to trimming and J lost 4 bases; unmatched junction nucleotides: 8. This chain's CDR3 is CACNRDRPYGYTF. In nucleotides, the CDR3 is TGTGCCTGTAACCGGGACAGACCCTATGGCTACACCTTC.

The chain links TRBV19 to TRBJ1-2, with D possibly being TRBD1 (5 bases). Trimming removed 7 bases from V and 0 bases from J, with 24 bases in between. Germline loops: CDR1 LNHDA, CDR2 SQIVND (reference sequence). The CDR3 is 18 residues long. The CDR3, as DNA: TGTGCCAGTAAGGAACGAGGGCAGGGCGGGGTGACTAACTATGGCTACACCTTC. Translated: CASKERGQGGVTNYGYTF.

The CDR3 DNA reads TGTGCCAGCTCACCACAAAAAGTCAGAGGAAACACCATATATTTT. The encoded protein is CASSPQKVRGNTIYF. V and J are TRBV18 and TRBJ1-3; D remains unclear. CDR1 and CDR2 (germline): KGHSH, LQKENI. Trimming stripped 1 base from V and 4 bases from J, with 11 bases between. The CDR3 sequence is 15 residues long.

The V gene is TRBV2, the J gene TRBJ2-7, with D perhaps TRBD1 (6 bases). V gave up 6 bases and J gave up 2 bases, with 17 bases separating them. This CDR3 region has 15 residues. Germline CDR1 reads SNHLY; CDR2 reads FYNNEI. The DNA of the CDR3 is TGTGCCAGCAGGAACCCGCGGGCAGGGGCCTACGAGCAGTACTTC. It codes for CASRNPRAGAYEQYF.

The chain employs TRBV2 and TRBJ1-6, with D tentatively TRBD1 (5 bases). The germline gives CDR1 SNHLY, CDR2 FYNNEI. The V gene lost 8 bases and the J gene lost 7 bases, with 18 bases spanning the gap. This CDR3 has 15 amino acids. The CDR3 loop reads CASRVGRTPNSPLHF. CDR3 nucleotide sequence: TGTGCCAGCCGGGTGGGCCGGACACCGAATTCACCCCTCCACTTT. The full variable domain, completed using reference TRBV2 and TRBJ1-6, is EPEVTQTPSHQVTQMGQEVILRCVPISNHLYFYWYRQILGQKVEFLVSFYNNEISEKSEIFDDQFSVERPDGSNFTLKIRSTKLEDSAMYFCASRVGRTPNSPLHFGNGTRLTVT.

This sequence joins TRBV13 and TRBJ1-2; perhaps TRBD1 as D (6 bases). This CDR3 has 12 amino acids. CDR1 and CDR2 (germline): PRHDT, FYEKMQ (reference sequence). Trimming pared 5 bases from V and 7 bases from J, leaving 11 bases between. CDR3 region: CASSPGVSGYTF. CDR3 bases: TGTGCCAGCAGCCCAGGGGTCTCTGGCTACACCTTC. Combining the CDR3 with reference TRBV13 and TRBJ1-2 gives the whole variable domain AAGVIQSPRHLIKEKRETATLKCYPIPRHDTVYWYQQGPGQDPQFLISFYEKMQSDKGSIPDRFSAQQFSDYHSELNMSSLELGDSALYFCASSPGVSGYTFGSGTRLTVV.

The chain links TRBV7-6 to TRBJ2-1, with 7 positions matching TRBD1. The ends lost 5 bases at V and 5 bases at J; junction bases unmatched: 9. CDR3 length: 15 residues. Germline V gene data show CDR1 as SGHVS and CDR2 as FNYEAQ. As DNA, the CDR3 is TGTGCCAGCAGCCCCACCCCGGGACAGAACAATGAGCAGTTCTTC. Translating it yields CASSPTPGQNNEQFF.

This chain joins TRBV28 and TRBJ2-5; D is perhaps TRBD1 (6 bases). There are 15 residues in the CDR3. V was pared by 3 bases and J by 3 bases, with 14 bases between. Germline V gene data show CDR1 as MDHEN and CDR2 as SYDVKM. The CDR3 region is CASSFQGQGKETQYF. The DNA for the CDR3 is TGTGCCAGCAGTTTTCAGGGGCAGGGAAAAGAGACCCAGTACTTC.

This sequence joins TRBV7-9 and TRBJ1-5; D remains unclear. V was pared by 3 bases and J by 2 bases, with 2 bases between. Germline V gene lookup returns CDR1 SEHNR and CDR2 FQNEAQ (reference sequence). The CDR3 is 12 residues long. This chain's CDR3 is CASSFGNQPQHF. The CDR3, as DNA: TGTGCCAGCAGCTTCGGCAATCAGCCCCAGCATTTT.

The chain joins TRBV27 to TRBJ1-1; D unclear. V dropped 1 base and J dropped 2 bases, with 11 bases sitting between them. The CDR3 is 15 residues long. Germline assignment: CDR1 MNHEY and CDR2 SMNVEV (reference sequence). For the CDR3, the DNA is TGTGCCAGCAGTTTATACCAACTCTCCAACACTGAAGCTTTCTTT. Translation gives CASSLYQLSNTEAFF.

The V call is TRBV2, the J call TRBJ1-6, with 9 bases lining up with TRBD1. Trimming at V came to 9 bases and at J to 9 bases, leaving 6 bases not matched to a gene. The CDR3 is 13 amino acids. CDR1 is SNHLY, CDR2 FYNNEI, per germline. Written as DNA, the CDR3 is TGTGCCAGGGGGACAGGGTTTAGTTCACCCCTCCACTTT. It yields the protein CARGTGFSSPLHF. Based on the CDR3 plus reference TRBV2 and TRBJ1-6, the full variable domain is EPEVTQTPSHQVTQMGQEVILRCVPISNHLYFYWYRQILGQKVEFLVSFYNNEISEKSEIFDDQFSVERPDGSNFTLKIRSTKLEDSAMYFCARGTGFSSPLHFGNGTRLTVT.